The 4 T cell receptor beta chains below all came from one sample that was sequenced in a study of cytomegalovirus exposure and HLA in healthy donors (TCRdb year 2017). Libraries were constructed by the immunoSEQ multiplex PCR assay. The multiplex PCR relied on a mix of 60 forward primers for TCR Vbeta segments and 13 reverse primers for TCR Jbeta segments. In its TCRdb copy, this immuneACCESS table keeps in-frame sequences only and misses some clones. Where compared with another copy, unresolved V genes explain less than half of these, and the others have no known cause. This sample is represented by 150,000 to 200,000 clones; over 70% of them were singletons. Under 15% of the sample lies in the top ten. The sequencing input was PBMCs. These TCRs come from a woman aged 40 to 55 in good health and CMV-seronegative.

V and J are TRBV14 and TRBJ2-3, with D possibly being TRBD2 (6 bases). CDR1 SGHDN and CDR2 FVKESK come from the germline V gene. V was clipped by 4 bases and J by 6 bases, with 8 bases between them. The CDR3 loop spans 12 amino acids. CDR3 loop: CASSPGGDTQYF. CDR3 sequence (DNA): TGTGCCAGCAGCCCTGGAGGGGATACGCAGTATTTT.

This clone came up a few times. The rearrangement uses TRBV2 and TRBJ2-1, with 7 bases aligning to TRBD1. This CDR3 is 13 amino acids long. V lost 6 bases and J lost 6; bases outside the gene matches: 5. The V gene's germline CDR1 is SNHLY and CDR2 FYNNEI. CDR3 coding DNA: TGTGCCAGCAGGAGGGGGACAGTCAATGAGCAGTTCTTC. This translates into CASRRGTVNEQFF.

The J gene is TRBJ2-3, the V gene TRBV19; 9 nucleotides match TRBD2. This CDR3 region has 15 residues. Losses at the gene ends were 7 bases for V and 5 bases for J; bases not matched to a gene: 10. The germline V gene encodes CDR1 LNHDA and CDR2 SQIVND (reference sequence). The CDR3 reads CASKGGRAGKDTQYF. The CDR3 DNA sequence: TGTGCCAGTAAGGGCGGGAGGGCCGGGAAAGATACGCAGTATTTT.

The CDR3 protein is CASSSSRGGSYNEQFF. CDR3 DNA sequence: TGTGCCAGCAGTTCCAGTAGGGGGGGCTCCTACAATGAGCAGTTCTTC. V is TRBV6-5 and J is TRBJ2-1, with D tentatively TRBD2 (7 bases). CDR1 and CDR2 (germline): MNHEY, SVGAGI. CDR3 length: 16 residues. V gave up 4 bases and J gave up 0 bases, with 13 bases separating them.